This T cell receptor beta chain was sequenced for a study of shared clonotypes between healthy human individuals. The study's findings and limits: The diversity represented, both genetic and in exposure history, was limited by few donors.

Points on this clone: No antigen is known for it. Other nucleotide sequences in the sample specify the same CDR3.

Sequencing used immunoSEQ multiplex PCR; TCRdb keeps in-frame clones, though not all of them. The table includes around 2.1 million clones, approximately 95% detected once. The TCR was taken from a man between 18 and 29 years old in good health. What was sequenced was naive CD4+ T cells sorted from blood. Subset described: CD45RA+ positively selected.

Here the CDR3 reads CAISEVSYGYTF. The DNA for the CDR3 is TGTGCCATCAGTGAGGTGTCGTATGGCTACACCTTC. The chain uses TRBV10-3 and TRBJ1-2; D is undetermined. Trimming removed 2 bases at V and 5 bases at J, with 6 bases between. CDR1 is ENHRY and CDR2 is SYGVKD in the germline V gene. CDR3 size: 12 residues.